A single T cell receptor beta chain is shown here with its context. The data stem from a study of T-cell reconstitution after alpha-beta-depleted transplantation in children. Preparation of the TCRbeta library used unique molecular identifiers. From the PCR reads, TCRdb called clonotypes with MiXCR, one entry per CDR3 protein. The data contain 500,000 or so distinct CDR3 sequences, 30% to 35% of them singletons. The CDR3 spans 14 residues. Per the germline V gene, CDR1 is LGHNA and CDR2 is YSLEER. V was clipped by 0 bases and J by 4 bases, with 4 bases between them. The sequencing here drew on PBMCs from the stem cell graft donor, taken from the stem cell graft. The V and J genes are TRBV4-3 and TRBJ1-6, with unresolved D. The receptor was derived from a human donor who donated a stem cell graft to a child with aplastic anemia. In nucleotides, the CDR3 is TGCGCCAGCAGCCAAGATGGGTATAATTCACCCCTCCACTTT. This sequence encodes CASSQDGYNSPLHF.